Below, 19 T cell receptor beta chains from the same sample are listed, as sequenced in a study of T-cell memory formation after mild COVID-19. MiXCR, applied by TCRdb to the 5' RACE reads, yields one record per CDR3 protein. The data contain fewer than 95,000 distinct CDR3 sequences, around 15% of them singletons. Material: PBMCs or a T cell subset sorted from them (not recorded which). The receptors were sampled from a man in his late teens or twenties who had mild COVID-19 (a few samples of this study predate the infection). Cell type and time point are not known.

V usage is TRBV4-2 and J usage is TRBJ1-1; 10 nucleotides agree with TRBD1. This CDR3 spans 16 amino acids. V was clipped by 0 bases and J by 3 bases; unmatched bases: 4. CDR1 is LGHNA and CDR2 is YNFKEQ in the germline V gene. The chain's CDR3 is CASSQETGGVYTEAFF. CDR3 nucleotides: TGTGCCAGCAGCCAAGAGACAGGGGGCGTCTACACTGAAGCTTTCTTT.

There are a few counts of this clonotype. The chain carries TRBV7-9 and TRBJ1-4; D may be TRBD1 (5 bases). Trimming pared 5 bases from V and 3 bases from J, leaving 19 bases between. This CDR3 comprises 17 residues. Per the germline V gene, CDR1 is SEHNR and CDR2 is FQNEAQ (reference sequence). The CDR3 DNA follows: TGTGCCAGCAGCCGAGCCCCTCTGGGACGGCCTAATGAAAAACTGTTTTTT. This sequence encodes CASSRAPLGRPNEKLFF.

The rearrangement uses TRBV7-3 and TRBJ2-1; D not certain. The V and J ends lost 2 bases and 6 bases respectively, with 8 bases between them. The germline gives CDR1 SGHTA, CDR2 FQGTGA. The CDR3 is 13 amino acids. CDR3 amino acids: CASSLAGSNEQFF. CDR3 coding DNA: TGTGCCAGCAGCTTAGCTGGAAGCAATGAGCAGTTCTTC.

This clonotype has a count of ten or more. The V and J genes are TRBV6-5 and TRBJ1-5, with TRBD1 as a possible D gene (5 bases). Trimming removed 10 bases at V and 2 bases at J, with 15 bases between. Germline CDR1 reads MNHEY; CDR2 reads SVGAGI. CDR3 size: 14 residues. CDR3 coding DNA: TGTGCCACCGCGAGCGGCAGGGGCAATCAGCCCCAGCATTTT. It specifies CATASGRGNQPQHF.

The chain employs TRBV11-2 and TRBJ2-5; 7 bases agree with TRBD1. Germline V CDR1 and CDR2: SGHAT, FQNNGV. This CDR3 is 19 amino acids long. The trim removed 3 bases at V and 2 bases at J, leaving 18 bases unmatched. CDR3 sequence: CASSFRDRSFYSRQETQYF. The CDR3 DNA sequence: TGTGCCAGCAGCTTCCGGGACAGAAGTTTCTACTCGAGGCAAGAGACCCAGTACTTC.

In this sample, this clonotype turned up many times. This sequence joins TRBV2 and TRBJ2-1; D possibly corresponds to TRBD2 (6 bases). Trimming pared 6 bases from V and 9 bases from J, leaving 24 bases between. Germline CDR1 and CDR2: SNHLY and FYNNEI. The CDR3 totals 16 residues. CDR3 sequence (DNA): TGTGCCAGCAGCGGAACCTGGGACTGGTCTGGGGGTGAGCAGTTCTTC. It specifies CASSGTWDWSGGEQFF.

J is TRBJ1-1 and V is TRBV7-2; no reliable D call. The V gene's germline CDR1 is SGHTA and CDR2 FQGNSA. V lost 1 base and J 3 bases, leaving 12 bases between the germline ends. The CDR3 totals 15 residues. The CDR3 sequence is CASSLGVGMDTEAFF. DNA of the CDR3: TGTGCCAGCAGCTTAGGTGTGGGGATGGACACTGAAGCTTTCTTT.

This clonotype was detected a few times. The rearrangement joins TRBV9 to TRBJ1-6; TRBD1 matches at 7 bases. The trim removed 2 bases at V and 7 bases at J, leaving 6 bases unmatched. Germline V gene lookup returns CDR1 SGDLS and CDR2 YYNGEE. The CDR3 sequence is 15 residues long. The CDR3 loop reads CASSVGGGNNSPLHF. In nucleotides, the CDR3 is TGTGCCAGCAGCGTGGGAGGGGGCAACAATTCACCCCTCCACTTT.

This clonotype was seen a handful of times. The chain combines TRBV3-1 with TRBJ2-5; TRBD2 matches at 8 bases. The J segment lost 5 bases and the V segment lost 5 bases, leaving 7 bases of the junction unmatched. Germline V lookup: CDR1 LGHDT, CDR2 YNNKEL (reference sequence). The CDR3 consists of 14 residues. CDR3 protein: CASSWVSGDETQYF. The CDR3 DNA reads as TGTGCCAGCAGCTGGGTTAGCGGGGACGAGACCCAGTACTTC.

This clonotype was counted a few times. The rearrangement links TRBV29-1 to TRBJ1-1; D call uncertain. V lost 6 bases and J lost 4, with 12 bases in between. Germline V gene data show CDR1 as SQVTM and CDR2 as ANQGSEA. The CDR3 covers 12 residues. The CDR3 sequence: CSVGRWGTEAFF. The CDR3 nucleotides are TGCAGCGTCGGAAGGTGGGGCACTGAAGCTTTCTTT. Drawing the rest from reference TRBV29-1 and TRBJ1-1, the complete variable domain is SAVISQKPSRDICQRGTSLTIQCQVDSQVTMMFWYRQQPGQSLTLIATANQGSEATYESGFVIDKFPISRPNLTFSTLTVSNMSPEDSSIYLCSVGRWGTEAFFGQGTRLTVV.

This chain connects TRBV7-6 to TRBJ1-3; maybe TRBD1 (5 bases). Germline CDR1 and CDR2: SGHVS and FNYEAQ. Trimming left V 3 bases short and J 0 bases short, with 15 bases between. The CDR3 contains 17 residues. DNA of the CDR3: TGTGCCAGCAGCTTGGGGGAGAGGGGAATCTCTGGAAACACCATATATTTT. This encodes CASSLGERGISGNTIYF.

This clonotype showed up just a few times. The rearrangement uses TRBV4-1 and TRBJ1-6, with TRBD1 matching over 10 bases. Unmatched junction bases numbered 2, after V lost 4 bases and J lost 8 bases. The CDR3 contains 14 residues. Germline V gene data show CDR1 as MGHRA and CDR2 as YSYEKL. CDR3 coding DNA: TGCGCCAGCAGCCCCGGGACAGGGGATTCACCCCTCCACTTT. The encoded protein is CASSPGTGDSPLHF.

The rearrangement joins TRBV12-3 or TRBV12-4 to TRBJ1-5; D is ambiguous. The V end lost 4 bases, the J end lost 2 bases, and 9 bases lay between the germline ends. CDR3 length equals 14 residues. CDR3 coding DNA: TGTGCCAGCAGTTCGAATGGAGGCAATCAGCCCCAGCATTTT. Translated: CASSSNGGNQPQHF.

V and J are TRBV5-1 and TRBJ2-6; possibly TRBD1 for D (5 bases). Trimming removed 3 bases at V and 11 bases at J, with 18 bases between. The length of the CDR3 is 15 residues. Germline V gives CDR1 SGHRS, CDR2 YFSETQ. This CDR3 is CASSWTITGSDVLTF. The CDR3 DNA sequence: TGCGCCAGCAGCTGGACGATAACAGGCTCGGACGTCCTGACTTTC.

J is TRBJ1-6 and V is TRBV2; no clear D gene. V lost 3 bases, J lost 0 bases, and 6 bases lay in between. Per germline, CDR1 SNHLY and CDR2 FYNNEI. The CDR3 length is 15 residues. The CDR3 loop is CASSDEDSYNSPLHF. The DNA for the CDR3 is TGTGCCAGCAGTGATGAGGACTCCTATAATTCACCCCTCCACTTT.

This clonotype has a handful of counts. This chain uses TRBV15 with TRBJ2-6; maybe TRBD2 (6 bases). Germline V lookup: CDR1 LNHNV, CDR2 YYDKDF (reference sequence). The CDR3 spans 17 residues. Trimming took off 3 bases at V and 2 bases at J, with 14 bases between the two ends. CDR3 sequence (DNA): TGTGCCACCAGCAGGCCAGGCAGGGAGGCTGGGGCCAACGTCCTGACTTTC. Encoded protein: CATSRPGREAGANVLTF.

Concerning this clonotype: The germline gene is not matched at one end of the junction; a read error may be the cause. The CDR3 bases are TGTGCCAGCAGGATCGGGGGTGGGCCAGAAGACACCCAGTACTTC. This codes for CASRIGGGPEDTQYF. V gene TRBV6-1 combines with J gene TRBJ2-5; D possibly corresponds to TRBD2 (6 bases). CDR1 MNHNS and CDR2 SASEGT come from the germline V gene. The CDR3 is 15 residues long.

This clonotype was picked up a small number of times. The chain has TRBV6-5 and TRBJ2-1, with 9 bases aligning to TRBD2. V was pared by 5 bases and J by 8 bases, with 13 bases of the junction left unmatched. This CDR3 region has 16 residues. CDR1 and CDR2 (germline): MNHEY, SVGAGI. CDR3 sequence (DNA): TGTGCCAGCAGTATTAGCGGGGGCAGTGGTTCGGATGAGCAGTTCTTC. It codes for CASSISGGSGSDEQFF.

This clonotype came up many times. This rearrangement joins TRBV5-1 to TRBJ2-5; possibly TRBD1 for D (6 bases). The germline CDR1 and CDR2 sequences are SGHRS and YFSETQ. V gave up 5 bases and J gave up 3 bases, with 8 bases separating them. CDR3 length: 12 amino acids. DNA for the CDR3: TGCGCCAGCAGGCCAGGGGAAGAGACCCAGTACTTC. Translating it yields CASRPGEETQYF.